What follows are 18 T cell receptor beta chains derived from one specimen sequenced in a study of CD8+ T cells in alopecia areata. Treatment given: oral pan-JAK inhibitor, 5-10 mg twice daily. Once RNA had been extracted, it was reverse transcribed into cDNA to act as the sequencing template. Here immunoSEQ multiplex PCR was the method, and the copy in TCRdb shows in-frame clones only, minus some. The data hold some 150,000 clones, with about 88% observed a single time. Sequenced material: CD8+ T cells sorted from blood, taken at week 4, from a patient treated with tofacitinib. These receptors were taken from a human donor with alopecia areata.

The genes are TRBV29-1 and TRBJ2-5; TRBD1 matches 11 bases. TRBJ2-7 explains the end of the DNA better; the J call may be wrong. The CDR3 length is 12 residues. The germline V gene encodes CDR1 SQVTM and CDR2 ANQGSEA. The CDR3 DNA reads TGCAGCGCTCGGGACAGGGGGTACGAGCAGTACTTC. It yields the protein CSARDRGYEQYF.

The CDR3 spells CSARTAEGTEAFF. The CDR3 coding sequence is TGCAGCGCCCGGACCGCGGAGGGGACTGAAGCTTTCTTT. This chain joins TRBV29-1 and TRBJ1-1, with D possibly matching TRBD1 (5 bases). The CDR3 consists of 13 residues. Germline CDR1 and CDR2: SQVTM and ANQGSEA. V was clipped by 7 bases and J by 5 bases, with 17 bases between them.

The chain joins TRBV25-1 to TRBJ2-3, with D unclear. V was clipped by 6 bases and J by 1 base, with 14 bases between them. Germline-derived CDR1 and CDR2 are MGHDK and SYGVNS. This CDR3 is built from 15 residues. The CDR3 loop reads CASSLILRGTDTQYF. The CDR3 bases are TGTGCCAGCAGCCTAATATTACGTGGCACAGATACGCAGTATTTT.

The V call is TRBV29-1, the J call TRBJ1-1; D perhaps matches TRBD1 (6 bases). From germline, CDR1 is SQVTM and CDR2 ANQGSEA. The CDR3 covers 12 residues. V was clipped by 5 bases and J by 4 bases, with 11 bases between them. The CDR3 is CSVQQGATEAFF. In DNA form, the CDR3 reads TGCAGCGTTCAACAGGGCGCCACTGAAGCTTTCTTT.

The sample holds one count of this clone. The rearrangement joins TRBV2 to TRBJ2-7, with 10 bases lining up with TRBD1. CDR1 is SNHLY and CDR2 is FYNNEI in the germline V gene. The CDR3 contains 14 residues. With 5 bases clipped from V and 9 bases from J, the junction kept 10 bases outside the gene matches. This CDR3 reads CASSPGTGDEAQYF. For the CDR3, the DNA is TGTGCCAGCAGTCCCGGGACAGGGGATGAGGCGCAGTACTTC.

The chain couples TRBV6-6 to TRBJ1-1; D is unresolved. Trimming removed 10 bases at V and 6 bases at J, with 12 bases between. This CDR3 has 11 residues. Germline lookup yields CDR1 MNHNY and CDR2 SVGAGI (reference sequence). The CDR3 DNA reads TGTGCCACCCTCTCCGGCCCTGAAGCTTTCTTT. Translation: CATLSGPEAFF.

The V call is TRBV6-5, the J call TRBJ2-7; no reliable D call. V was clipped by 0 bases and J by 7 bases, with 7 bases between them. This CDR3 is 12 amino acids long. Germline V gene lookup returns CDR1 MNHEY and CDR2 SVGAGI. The CDR3 DNA reads TGTGCCAGCAGTTACTCGGGCAGGGAGCAGTACTTC. Its protein is CASSYSGREQYF.

This clone turned up a few times. The genes are TRBV5-6 and TRBJ2-3, with D maybe TRBD1 (6 bases). The germline V and J ends were trimmed by 7 bases and 2 bases, with 17 bases remaining between them. The CDR3 sequence is 15 residues long. Germline CDR1 and CDR2: SGHDT and YYEEEE. Here the CDR3 reads CASQHLDSPTDTQYF. Here the CDR3 DNA reads TGTGCCAGCCAGCATTTGGACAGCCCCACAGATACGCAGTATTTT.

The chain carries TRBV27 and TRBJ2-2; TRBD1 agrees at 9 bases. The CDR3 is 13 residues long. V trimming: 9 bases; J trimming: 6 bases; junction bases outside the gene matches: 5. Germline V gene data show CDR1 as MNHEY and CDR2 as SMNVEV (reference sequence). The CDR3 spells CASAGTGSGELFF. The CDR3 DNA reads TGTGCCAGTGCCGGGACAGGGTCCGGGGAGCTGTTTTTT.

The chain joins TRBV9 to TRBJ2-2; TRBD2 agrees at 10 bases. J was trimmed by 9 bases and V by 3 bases; bases with no gene match: 2. This CDR3 comprises 13 residues. Germline-derived CDR1 and CDR2 are SGDLS and YYNGEE. The CDR3 spells CASSGGLAWELFF. The CDR3 DNA reads TGTGCCAGCAGCGGGGGACTAGCGTGGGAGCTGTTTTTT.

V gene TRBV5-1 combines with J gene TRBJ2-1; possibly TRBD1 for D (6 bases). This CDR3 is 15 amino acids long. CDR1 and CDR2 (germline): SGHRS, YFSETQ. Trimming shortened V by 3 bases and J by 0 bases, and 10 bases separated the two germline ends. The CDR3 region is CASSSGTSSYNEQFF. The CDR3 nucleotides are TGCGCCAGCAGCTCCGGGACATCCTCCTACAATGAGCAGTTCTTC.

The V and J genes are TRBV9 and TRBJ1-1; the match to TRBD1 covers 9 bases. J gave up 4 bases and V 3 bases, and 4 bases lay outside the gene matches. CDR3 length equals 14 residues. From germline, CDR1 is SGDLS and CDR2 YYNGEE. The CDR3 is CASSATGGSTEAFF. The CDR3 coding sequence is TGTGCCAGCAGCGCCACAGGGGGCTCCACTGAAGCTTTCTTT.

The chain joins TRBV7-9 to TRBJ2-3, with 7 bases aligning to TRBD2. Germline V gene sequence: CDR1 SEHNR, CDR2 FQNEAQ (reference sequence). CDR3 length: 16 amino acids. V was pared by 6 bases and J by 2 bases, with 11 bases of the junction left unmatched. The CDR3 sequence: CASSYKGRGFTDTQYF. Written as DNA, the CDR3 is TGTGCCAGCAGTTACAAAGGGCGGGGGTTCACAGATACGCAGTATTTT.

V usage is TRBV6-1 and J usage is TRBJ2-7; TRBD2 might be the D (5 bases). CDR3 length equals 15 residues. Germline values: CDR1 MNHNS, CDR2 SASEGT. Trimming removed 2 bases at V and 7 bases at J, with 18 bases between. CDR3 coding DNA: TGTGCCAGCAGTGAAAGACGGGATTACCAAGGAGAGCAGTACTTC. Translating it yields CASSERRDYQGEQYF.

The genes are TRBV4-1 and TRBJ1-1; D call uncertain. The ends were cut back, 6 bases at V and 4 bases at J, with 15 bases in the middle. The CDR3 is 14 residues long. CDR1 MGHRA and CDR2 YSYEKL come from the germline V gene. The CDR3 coding sequence is TGCGCCAGCAGTGTCAACTCCTTGAGCACTGAAGCTTTCTTT. Its protein product is CASSVNSLSTEAFF.

The chain employs TRBV30 and TRBJ1-2; tentative D call: TRBD1 (6 bases). This CDR3 comprises 17 residues. V was pared by 0 bases and J by 6 bases, with 23 bases between. The germline gives CDR1 GTSNPN, CDR2 SVGIG (reference sequence). DNA of the CDR3: TGTGCCTGGAGTGTGCTACCCCGACAGGTACCGTCAGATGGCTACACCTTC. This translates into CAWSVLPRQVPSDGYTF.

The V call is TRBV29-1, the J call TRBJ2-3, with D possibly matching TRBD2 (6 bases). There are 15 residues in the CDR3. V shed 3 bases and J shed 4 bases, with 17 bases lying between them. Germline values: CDR1 SQVTM, CDR2 ANQGSEA. Here the CDR3 reads CSVDGAGQGPDTQYF. The CDR3, as DNA: TGCAGCGTTGATGGGGCGGGGCAGGGCCCAGATACGCAGTATTTT.

The chain couples TRBV5-4 to TRBJ2-1; 7 nucleotides line up with TRBD2. CDR1 SGHNT and CDR2 YYREEE come from the germline V gene (reference sequence). CDR3 length: 18 residues. Trimming took 2 bases from V and 0 from J; bases not matched to a gene: 11. CDR3 bases: TGTGCCAGCAGCTTTTCTAGCGGACCACTCAACTCCTACAATGAGCAGTTCTTC. It codes for CASSFSSGPLNSYNEQFF.